This T cell receptor (beta chain) was retrieved from a study of shared clonotypes between healthy human individuals. The study drew all its donors from Caucasian adults living in Nashville, Tennessee. Per the germline V gene, CDR1 is SGHTA and CDR2 is FQGNSA. This CDR3 comprises 15 residues. The J segment lost 4 bases and the V segment lost 6 bases, leaving 7 bases of the junction unmatched. The authors ran the assay at deep level. TCRdb's copy holds only in-frame clones and misses some; the assay was immunoSEQ multiplex PCR. The data contain some 2,400,000 clones, around 95% of them singletons. The sequence came from a man aged 18 to 29 in good health. The sample comprised naive CD4+ T cells sorted from blood. The subset here: CD45RA+ positively selected. The rearrangement joins TRBV7-2 to TRBJ2-7; 12 nucleotides agree with TRBD2. Here the CDR3 DNA reads TGTGCCAGCAGACCCGGACTAGCGGGAATATACGAGCAGTACTTC. It codes for CASRPGLAGIYEQYF.